The table lists the clone carrying this T cell receptor beta chain with a few counts. This sample stems from a study of blood T cell repertoires in COVID-19. Study context: Both acute and convalescent COVID-19 samples were obtained from the United States, Italy and Spain.

The data were produced by immunoSEQ multiplex PCR, yet TCRdb's version contains in-frame clones alone and is incomplete. The sample lists fewer than 250,000 clones, around 89% occurring once. The CDR3 consists of 15 residues. CDR1 is ENHRY, CDR2 SYGVKD, per germline. The V segment lost 4 bases and the J segment 4 bases; nucleotides outside the gene matches: 4. The sequenced material came from peripheral blood. The rearrangement uses TRBV10-3 and TRBJ1-6; 7 bases line up with TRBD1. This sequence was found in a man aged 25 to 40 with COVID-19, enrolled during active disease. CDR3 loop: CAISVQGDYNSPLHF. The CDR3 bases are TGTGCCATCAGTGTTCAGGGGGATTATAATTCACCCCTCCACTTT.